This record looks at one TCR beta chain sequence and its context. The antigen it recognizes is unknown. Within one base of it there is no much larger clone, and no base qualities were kept. The sample originates from a study of OX40 agonist ivuxolimab in advanced cancers. With respect to the entire study: The costimulatory receptor OX40 (CD134) was targeted by ivuxolimab, a fully human IgG2 agonistic monoclonal antibody. Prior anti-PD-1, anti-PD-L1 or anti-CTLA-4 therapy was permitted, and checkpoint inhibitors had been received by under 50% of dose-escalation patients. The dose-escalation cohort was roughly 80% male with a mean age of around 64 years, ranging from roughly 23 to 85. The paper reports the monotherapy dose-escalation portion (N of about 47 patients) of the phase I ivuxolimab trial. The purpose of peripheral TCRbeta sequencing was to test whether ivuxolimab changed TCR sequence diversity and led to clonal T-cell expansion. Partial responses were achieved by three dose-escalation patients, of whom one had hepatocellular carcinoma and two had cutaneous melanoma. Intravenous ivuxolimab was administered to patients every 2 weeks at six dose levels: 0.01, 0.1, 0.3, 1.5, 3 and 10 mg/kg. Of the roughly 52 dose-escalation patients, hepatocellular carcinoma was present in about 20, melanoma in approximately 15, renal cell carcinoma in 9 and head and neck cancer in 9.

Genomic DNA was isolated from the sorted cells so that the TCRbeta CDR3 region could be sequenced. TCRbeta CDR3 regions were sequenced using the immunoSEQ Assay. The immuneACCESS repertoire file appears here via TCRdb, limited to in-frame rearrangements. These files lack a portion of the clones; in checked studies, under half of the deficit traces to unresolved V genes, and the cause of the others is not known. A total of tens of thousands of clones appear in this sample, more than 80% of them only once. Of the sample, under 0.6% falls within the top ten clones. V is shortened by 7 bases, J by 5 bases, and the region joining them spans 14 bases. The CDR3 sequence holds 13 residues, the cysteine and phenylalanine included. The sequence is cut down to CDR3 DNA, 39 bases in frame from base 1. Reading the germline V gene (reference sequence) gives CDR1 MNHNY and CDR2 SVGAGI. The study at large found these results: Low levels of normalized T-cell clonal expansion were also shown by some nonresponding patients. After ivuxolimab, CD8+ T cells had more expanded clones than CD4+ T cells on average. In the 0.1-3.0 mg/kg groups, partial responders had among the lowest normalized peripheral clonal expansion, particularly in CD8+ T cells. The antigen specificity of the clonally expanded peripheral T cells was not determined. Clonal expansion of both CD4+ and CD8+ blood T cells was observed from baseline to week 6 at doses 0.1 to 3.0 mg/kg.

Patients with autoimmune disease history or receiving systemic immunosuppression were excluded from the trial. Peripheral blood for TCR sequencing was drawn from every dose cohort at baseline, at cycle 4 day 1 and at cycle 7 day 1. The samples were drawn from a first-in-human, open-label, multicenter phase I dose-escalation trial of ivuxolimab. Adults with locally advanced or metastatic head and neck squamous cell, hepatocellular, melanoma or renal cell carcinoma were enrolled in the trial. Before TCR sequencing, CD4+ and CD8+ T cells were separately sorted from peripheral blood. The sample here was CD4+ or CD8+ T cells sorted from blood, taken in a trial of the OX40 agonist ivuxolimab. This receptor was obtained from an adult with an advanced solid tumor such as melanoma, head and neck, liver or kidney cancer. The rearranged segments are TRBV6-6 and TRBJ2-5; a tentative D match to TRBD2 spans 6 bases. In nucleotides, the sequence is TGTGCCAGCAACGGGGGAGTTTGGGAGACCCAGTACTTC. It specifies CASNGGVWETQYF.